The 13 T cell receptor beta chains given below trace back to one sample, sequenced in a study of blood T cells in healthy people across ages. Using a J-beta primer mix together with a sample-barcoded 5' primer, a second PCR was run for roughly 7 to 12 cycles. TCRdb re-called the 5' RACE reads with MiXCR, one entry per CDR3 protein. The sample records roughly 1,500,000 distinct CDR3 sequences, 35% to 45% being singletons. Sequencing was done on a sample of blood. The receptors here all came from a woman aged 18-29 years in good health.

This clonotype was counted a few times. This sequence joins TRBV6-5 and TRBJ2-1; 10 bases match TRBD2. The length of the CDR3 is 13 residues. Germline CDR1 is MNHEY and CDR2 is SVGAGI. V gave up 2 bases and J gave up 15 bases; unmatched junction bases: 7. CDR3: CASSYLAGEGWFF. The DNA of the CDR3 is TGTGCCAGCAGTTACCTAGCGGGAGAGGGCTGGTTCTTC.

This clonotype appeared a single time. The CDR3 loop is CASSRSRGLEPENIYEQYF. DNA for the CDR3: TGCGCCAGCAGCAGAAGCAGGGGGCTGGAGCCGGAGAACATCTACGAGCAGTACTTC. This chain connects TRBV5-1 to TRBJ2-7; TRBD1 matches at 8 bases. CDR1 and CDR2 (germline): SGHRS, YFSETQ. The trim removed 4 bases at V and 3 bases at J, leaving 21 bases unmatched. The CDR3 runs 19 residues.

The rearrangement links TRBV5-1 to TRBJ2-1, with 8 bases fitting TRBD1. Unmatched junction bases numbered 6, after V lost 4 bases and J lost 3 bases. CDR3 length: 15 residues. The germline V gene has CDR1 SGHRS and CDR2 YFSETQ. CDR3 in amino acids: CASSLQGDHYNEQFF. The CDR3 nucleotides read TGCGCCAGCAGCCTACAGGGGGATCACTACAATGAGCAGTTCTTC.

This clonotype was counted only a few times. This rearrangement joins TRBV7-9 to TRBJ1-2; tentative D call: TRBD1 (5 bases). The CDR3 extends over 13 amino acids. V shed 1 base and J shed 8 bases, with 11 bases lying between them. Germline CDR1 and CDR2: SEHNR and FQNEAQ (reference sequence). In DNA, the CDR3 is TGTGCCAGCAGCTTAGTGAGGGGCCGGGGCTACACCTTC. Amino acid sequence: CASSLVRGRGYTF. Based on the CDR3 plus reference TRBV7-9 and TRBJ1-2, the full variable domain is DTGVSQNPRHKITKRGQNVTFRCDPISEHNRLYWYRQTLGQGPEFLTYFQNEAQLEKSRLLSDRFSAERPKGSFSTLEIQRTEQGDSAMYLCASSLVRGRGYTFGSGTRLTVV.

The gene calls are TRBV5-4 and TRBJ2-3; TRBD2 aligns across 11 bases. This CDR3 spans 17 amino acids. CDR1 is SGHNT and CDR2 is YYREEE in the germline V gene (reference sequence). J lost 2 bases, V lost 4 bases, and 9 bases had no gene match. The CDR3 DNA sequence: TGTGCCAGCAGCGACCTAACTAGCGGGGGTTACACAGATACGCAGTATTTT. Encoded protein: CASSDLTSGGYTDTQYF.

The rearrangement uses TRBV3-1 and TRBJ1-2; no reliable D call. This CDR3 spans 15 amino acids. Germline V lookup: CDR1 LGHDT, CDR2 YNNKEL (reference sequence). With 0 bases removed from V and 7 bases from J, the gap between germline ends came to 15 bases. In DNA form, the CDR3 reads TGTGCCAGCAGCCAAGAATGGCAGCCCGACGCTGGCTACACCTTC. Its translation: CASSQEWQPDAGYTF.

This clonotype was counted between two and nine times. The chain recombines TRBV11-2 with TRBJ2-1; 9 nucleotides match TRBD2. CDR1 SGHAT and CDR2 FQNNGV come from the germline V gene. V was pared by 5 bases and J by 4 bases, with 6 bases of the junction left unmatched. CDR3 size: 15 residues. CDR3 sequence: CASSGIAGAYNEQFF. The CDR3 coding sequence is TGTGCCAGCAGCGGTATAGCGGGAGCTTACAATGAGCAGTTCTTC.

The chain has TRBV2 and TRBJ2-1; either TRBD1 or TRBD2 may supply D (6 bases each). The CDR3 is 16 residues long. Trimming removed 6 bases at V and 0 bases at J, with 15 bases between. Germline assignment: CDR1 SNHLY and CDR2 FYNNEI. The CDR3 sequence is CASSEMGGISYNEQFF. Written as DNA, the CDR3 is TGTGCCAGCAGCGAAATGGGGGGCATCTCCTACAATGAGCAGTTCTTC.

As for this clonotype: Sequence at one end of the junction differs from germline and may be a read error. The genes are TRBV27 and TRBJ1-1; 8 bases agree with TRBD1. The CDR3 has 16 residues. CDR1 is MNHEY and CDR2 is SMNVEV in the germline V gene (reference sequence). CDR3: CASGLYVRDRITEAFF. CDR3 nucleotide sequence: TGTGCCAGCGGTTTATACGTCCGGGACAGGATCACTGAAGCTTTCTTT.

This clonotype was detected ten times or more. CDR3 sequence reads: CASSRRLGGPLSYEQYF. The CDR3 DNA reads TGTGCCAGCAGTCGGCGCTTGGGGGGCCCCCTCTCCTACGAGCAGTACTTC. The chain has TRBV28 and TRBJ2-7; possibly TRBD1 or TRBD2 for D (6 bases each). V was shortened by 5 bases and J by 0 bases, with 20 bases between the two germline ends. Germline values: CDR1 MDHEN, CDR2 SYDVKM. The CDR3 is 17 amino acids.

This rearrangement joins TRBV14 to TRBJ2-7; D remains ambiguous. CDR1 SGHDN and CDR2 FVKESK come from the germline V gene. This CDR3 region has 12 residues. The V and J ends lost 8 bases and 0 bases respectively, with 8 bases between them. The CDR3 sequence: CASGKYSYEQYF. Here the CDR3 DNA reads TGTGCCAGCGGAAAATACTCCTACGAGCAGTACTTC.

This chain uses TRBV4-2 with TRBJ2-4; TRBD2 agrees at 14 bases. Judging by the DNA end, TRBJ2-7 fits better; the J call may be wrong. The CDR3 extends over 18 amino acids. Looked up from germline, CDR1 is LGHNA and CDR2 is YNFKEQ. This CDR3 reads CASSQDWGLAGVPYEQYF. The CDR3 DNA is TGTGCCAGCAGCCAAGACTGGGGACTAGCGGGGGTCCCCTACGAGCAGTACTTC.

J is TRBJ2-1 and V is TRBV12-3 or TRBV12-4, with a weak D call TRBD2 (7 bases). The J call is in doubt because the DNA end fits TRBJ2-7 better. CDR3 length: 15 residues. The CDR3 nucleotides read TGTGCCAGCAGTCGCCCGGGGGGCTCCTACAATGAGCAGTACTTC. Its protein is CASSRPGGSYNEQYF.